This T cell receptor beta chain was observed in a study of PD-L1 blockade in urothelial cancer. Study background: Analyzed time points were 3 weeks (second dose) and 6 weeks after therapy began.

The CDR3 runs to 14 residues. Germline V gives CDR1 SEHNR, CDR2 FQNEAQ (reference sequence). V lost 5 bases to trimming and J lost 6 bases; unmatched junction nucleotides: 6. This clone was detected a few times. Assay used: immunoSEQ multiplex PCR; TCRdb lists only in-frame clones, some missing. The table shows under 25,000 clones, with 91% occurring only once. Indicated time point: peripheral blood 6 weeks after treatment start. This chain links TRBV7-9 with TRBJ1-2; 10 bases map to TRBD1. The source material was PBMCs, sampled around atezolizumab (anti-PD-L1) treatment. The receptor's source is a woman aged 55-75 years with urothelial cancer. In nucleotides, the CDR3 is TGTGCCAGCAGCCCACGGACAGGGGGAGATGGCTACACCTTC. The encoded protein is CASSPRTGGDGYTF.